Reported below is one TCR beta chain. Samples underwent the assay at deep level. The table came from immunoSEQ multiplex PCR; TCRdb's copy has only in-frame clones and leaves some out. The sample shows approximately 1.1 million clones, around 78% of them seen only once. The sample comes from a study of shared clonotypes between healthy human individuals. V lost 5 bases and J lost 2; bases outside the gene matches: 12. From germline, CDR1 is SGHRS and CDR2 YFSETQ. The CDR3 length is 17 residues. This clonotype was sampled from a man aged 18 to 29 in good health. Some clones in this sample may be carry-over from other donors' samples. This chain joins TRBV5-1 and TRBJ2-7; TRBD2 matches at 11 bases. Sequenced: memory CD4+ T cells from PBMCs. The subset denotes: CD45RA-negative fraction. This CDR3 reads CASSSNFGTSGTYEQYF. DNA for the CDR3: TGCGCCAGCAGTTCCAATTTCGGGACTAGCGGAACCTACGAGCAGTACTTC.